The 7 T cell receptor beta chains below come from one sample, sequenced in a study of T cell clonality in common variable immunodeficiency. Some clones are missing from TCRdb's copy, which holds only in-frame ones; the method was immunoSEQ multiplex PCR. This set yields roughly 79,000 clones and no singletons; the top ten hold around 0.82%. Sample: peripheral blood mononuclear cells. These receptors came from a person aged 18 to 75 in good health.

This clone came up many times. The CDR3 is cut off 3 residues early in the read; its end comes from the germline J gene. J is TRBJ2-1 and V is TRBV20-1, with 9 nucleotides matching TRBD2. The CDR3 runs to 15 residues. Germline V gives CDR1 DFQATT, CDR2 SNEGSKA (reference sequence). Trimming removed 1 base from V and 5 bases from J; junction bases left unmatched: 6. The DNA read from the CDR3 is TGCAGTGCTAGAGGGGCGGGAGGGCCTAACAATGAG. Translation gives CSARGAGGPNNE. The complete CDR3 reads CSARGAGGPNNEQFF.

There are many counts of this clone. The sequenced fragment ends 3 residues before the CDR3 boundary, so the rest is inferred from the germline J gene. V is TRBV6-2 or TRBV6-3 and J is TRBJ2-1; D perhaps matches TRBD2 (6 bases). Trimming took 7 bases from V and 3 from J, leaving 16 bases between them. Germline V gene data show CDR1 as MNHEY and CDR2 as SVGEGT. This CDR3 is built from 15 residues. This CDR3 reads CASIKSGTGYNEQFF. The sequenced part of the CDR3 DNA is TGTGCCAGCATTAAATCCGGGACTGGCTACAATGAG.

There are many counts of this clone. The CDR3 extends 3 residues past the end of the read, so its final part is completed from the germline J gene. This chain connects TRBV20-1 to TRBJ2-5; TRBD1 agrees at 7 bases. V gave up 7 bases and J gave up 2 bases; unmatched junction bases: 13. This CDR3 is built from 15 residues. Germline values: CDR1 DFQATT, CDR2 SNEGSKA (reference sequence). Incomplete CDR3 DNA: TGCAGTGTTTTTCCTAGCCCGGGACAGCAAGAGACC. Translation gives CSVFPSPGQQET. The entire CDR3 protein reads CSVFPSPGQQETQYF.

Many counts were recorded for this clone. The sequenced fragment ends 3 residues before the CDR3 boundary, so the rest is inferred from the germline J gene. This sequence joins TRBV20-1 and TRBJ2-7; maybe TRBD2 (5 bases). Trimming took 3 bases from V and 4 from J, leaving 16 bases between them. Germline CDR1 is DFQATT and CDR2 is SNEGSKA (reference sequence). The CDR3 sequence is 14 residues long. CDR3 protein: CSASLYGVGYEQYF. The CDR3 bases that were read are TGCAGTGCTAGCCTCTACGGGGTAGGGTACGAG.

This clone was counted ten times or more. The read is 3 residues too short to cover the CDR3 end, so that end is filled in from the germline J gene. This chain uses TRBV7-9 with TRBJ1-2; D is possibly TRBD1 (6 bases). The V and J ends lost 5 bases and 4 bases respectively, with 14 bases between them. The CDR3 length is 14 residues. Germline loops: CDR1 SEHNR, CDR2 FQNEAQ (reference sequence). CDR3 DNA, as far as it was read: TGTGCCAGCAGCCACGGGGAGGGGGTCTATGGC. It specifies CASSHGEGVYG. The full CDR3 protein reads CASSHGEGVYGYTF.

This clone has ten or more counts. The read comes to an end 3 residues before the CDR3 does, leaving the germline J gene to fill in the end. The rearrangement uses TRBV5-1 and TRBJ2-7; 12 bases line up with TRBD2. Germline V gene sequence: CDR1 SGHRS, CDR2 YFSETQ. The CDR3 is 16 amino acids. Unmatched junction bases numbered 4, after V lost 0 bases and J lost 3 bases. The CDR3 DNA, read in part, is TGCGCCAGCAGCTTGGGACTAGCGGGAGTTGGCTACGAG. This translates into CASSLGLAGVGYE. The entire CDR3 reads CASSLGLAGVGYEQYF.

In this sample, this clone turned up many times. The sequence runs out 3 residues before the end of the CDR3; the remainder is reconstructed from the germline J gene. The chain carries TRBV20-1 and TRBJ2-5; 10 nucleotides line up with TRBD2. The V and J ends lost 2 bases and 1 base, in that order; junction bases with no gene match: 7. CDR1 and CDR2 from the germline V gene are DFQATT and SNEGSKA (reference sequence). CDR3 length equals 16 residues. The CDR3 reads CSARRRLAGSQETQYF. Partial CDR3 DNA: TGCAGTGCTAGACGCCGACTAGCGGGTTCCCAAGAGACC.